This entry lists 10 T cell receptor beta chains sequenced from one sample in a study of blood T cell repertoires in COVID-19. Sequencing was performed with immunoSEQ multiplex PCR; in TCRdb, only in-frame clones are kept and a portion is missing. The table lists tens of thousands of clones, more than 90% of them singletons. Sequenced input: peripheral blood. These receptors all stem from a man between 65 and 85 years old with active COVID-19.

The CDR3 spells CASSPTGGQETQYF. The CDR3 DNA is TGTGCCAGCTCGCCTACAGGGGGCCAAGAGACCCAGTACTTC. J is TRBJ2-5 and V is TRBV18; 8 bases are shared with TRBD1. The V gene's germline CDR1 is KGHSH and CDR2 LQKENI. The CDR3 is 14 amino acids. After removal of 6 bases from V and 1 base from J, the junction contained 4 bases not matched to a gene.

The chain has TRBV2 and TRBJ1-1; 7 bases align to TRBD1. V was pared by 2 bases and J by 3 bases, with 0 bases of the junction left unmatched. Germline assignment: CDR1 SNHLY and CDR2 FYNNEI. There are 13 residues in the CDR3. The CDR3: CASSEQGDTEAFF. The CDR3 DNA reads TGTGCCAGCAGTGAACAGGGGGACACTGAAGCTTTCTTT.

The chain recombines TRBV7-8 with TRBJ2-7, with D possibly being TRBD1 (5 bases). CDR3 length: 13 residues. The germline CDR1 and CDR2 sequences are SGHVS and FQNEAQ. Between the trimmed V and J ends, which lost 5 bases and 2 bases, there was a span of 10 bases. The CDR3 spells CASSPRVAYEQYF. In nucleotides, the CDR3 is TGTGCCAGCAGCCCCAGGGTTGCCTACGAGCAGTACTTC. Full variable domain (outside the CDR3, taken from reference TRBV7-8 and TRBJ2-7): GAGVSQSPRYKVAKRGQDVALRCDPISGHVSLFWYQQALGQGPEFLTYFQNEAQLDKSGLPSDRFFAERPEGSVSTLKIQRTQQEDSAVYLCASSPRVAYEQYFGPGTRLTVT.

The genes are TRBV18 and TRBJ1-5, with a weak D call TRBD1 (5 bases). The CDR3 loop spans 13 amino acids. The germline V gene has CDR1 KGHSH and CDR2 LQKENI. V was trimmed by 2 bases and J by 4 bases, leaving 6 bases between them. The CDR3 sequence is CASSPDRNQPQHF. CDR3 DNA: TGTGCCAGCTCACCAGACAGAAATCAGCCCCAGCATTTT.

V gene TRBV15 combines with J gene TRBJ2-1, with D perhaps matching TRBD2 (6 bases). CDR3 size: 16 residues. Trimming shortened V by 2 bases and J by 2 bases, and 13 bases separated the two germline ends. Per the germline V gene, CDR1 is LNHNV and CDR2 is YYDKDF (reference sequence). The CDR3 nucleotides read TGTGCCACCAGCAGAAGAGCAGGAGGGACCTACAATGAGCAGTTCTTC. Amino acids: CATSRRAGGTYNEQFF.

The V and J genes are TRBV6-2 or TRBV6-3 and TRBJ1-2; possibly TRBD1 for D (5 bases). CDR1 and CDR2 from the germline V gene are MNHEY and SVGEGT. This CDR3 contains 16 residues. V was shortened by 6 bases and J by 4 bases, with 21 bases between the two germline ends. CDR3 DNA: TGTGCCAGCAGCCGACCTCCCGAAACAGGCGCCTATGGCTACACCTTC. Its translation is CASSRPPETGAYGYTF.

V gene TRBV6-5 combines with J gene TRBJ1-4; 11 nucleotides line up with TRBD1. After removal of 6 bases from V and 3 bases from J, the junction contained 3 bases not matched to a gene. Germline CDR1 reads MNHEY; CDR2 reads SVGAGI. The CDR3 covers 15 residues. The CDR3, as DNA: TGTGCCAGCAGGGACAGGGGGCAGGCTAATGAAAAACTGTTTTTT. The encoded protein is CASRDRGQANEKLFF.

This clone appeared once. The chain combines TRBV19 with TRBJ2-7; 8 positions agree with TRBD1. The ends lost 8 bases at V and 0 bases at J; junction bases unmatched: 6. This CDR3 has 14 amino acids. CDR1 LNHDA and CDR2 SQIVND come from the germline V gene (reference sequence). The CDR3, as DNA: TGTGCCAGTGCATCTACAGGGGGCTCCTACGAGCAGTACTTC. Translation: CASASTGGSYEQYF.

The chain joins TRBV10-3 to TRBJ2-5, with 8 bases matching TRBD2. Germline-derived CDR1 and CDR2 are ENHRY and SYGVKD. J was trimmed by 2 bases and V by 10 bases; bases with no gene match: 15. The CDR3 has 16 residues. DNA of the CDR3: TGTGCCACCCGAGAATTCCCTAGCGGGTCGCAAGAGACCCAGTACTTC. Protein: CATREFPSGSQETQYF.

Notes on this clone: One end of the junction does not line up with germline, which may come from a read error. The CDR3 reads CASSLWDGGTEAFF. The CDR3 bases are TGTGCCAGCAGTCTATGGGACGGGGGTACTGAAGCTTTCTTT. This chain uses TRBV28 with TRBJ1-1; possibly TRBD1 for D (5 bases). Germline V CDR1 and CDR2: MDHEN, SYDVKM. The CDR3 extends over 14 amino acids.